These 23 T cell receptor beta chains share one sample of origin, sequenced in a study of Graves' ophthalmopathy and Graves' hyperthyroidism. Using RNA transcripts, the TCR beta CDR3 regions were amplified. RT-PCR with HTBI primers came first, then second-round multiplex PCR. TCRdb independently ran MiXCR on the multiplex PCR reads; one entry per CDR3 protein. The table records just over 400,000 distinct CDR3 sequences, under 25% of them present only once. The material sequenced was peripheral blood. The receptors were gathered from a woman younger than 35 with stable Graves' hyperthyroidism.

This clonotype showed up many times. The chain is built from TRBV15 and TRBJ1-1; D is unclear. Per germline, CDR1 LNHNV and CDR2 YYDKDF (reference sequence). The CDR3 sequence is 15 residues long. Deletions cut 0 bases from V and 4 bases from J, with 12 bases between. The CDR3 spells CATSREWRVGTEAFF. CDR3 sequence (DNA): TGTGCCACCAGCAGAGAATGGAGGGTAGGCACTGAAGCTTTCTTT. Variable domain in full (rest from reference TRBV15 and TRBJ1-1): DAMVIQNPRYQVTQFGKPVTLSCSQTLNHNVMYWYQQKSSQAPKLLFHYYDKDFNNEADTPDNFQSRRPNTSFCFLDIRSPGLGDTAMYLCATSREWRVGTEAFFGQGTRLTVV.

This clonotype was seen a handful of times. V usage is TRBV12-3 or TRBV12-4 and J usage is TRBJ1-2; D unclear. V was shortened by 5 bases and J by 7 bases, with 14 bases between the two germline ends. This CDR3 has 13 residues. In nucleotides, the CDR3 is TGTGCCAGCAGTATACGCCCGGCGGGTGGCTACACCTTC. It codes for CASSIRPAGGYTF.

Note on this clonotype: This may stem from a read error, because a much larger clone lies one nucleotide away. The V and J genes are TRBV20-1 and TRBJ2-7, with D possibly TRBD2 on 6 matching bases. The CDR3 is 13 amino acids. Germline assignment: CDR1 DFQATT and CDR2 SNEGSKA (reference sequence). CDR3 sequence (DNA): TGCAGTGTCCGGGACTCCCTTGGGCACGAGCAGTGCTTC. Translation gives CSVRDSLGHEQCF.

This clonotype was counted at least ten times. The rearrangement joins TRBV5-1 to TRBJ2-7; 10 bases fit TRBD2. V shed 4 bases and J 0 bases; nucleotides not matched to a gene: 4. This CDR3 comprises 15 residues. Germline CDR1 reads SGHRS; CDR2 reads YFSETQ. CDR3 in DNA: TGCGCCAGCAGCCGGACTAGCGGAGACTCCTACGAGCAGTACTTC. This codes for CASSRTSGDSYEQYF.

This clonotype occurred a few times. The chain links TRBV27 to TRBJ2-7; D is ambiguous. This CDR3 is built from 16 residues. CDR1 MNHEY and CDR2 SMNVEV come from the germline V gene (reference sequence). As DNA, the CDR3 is TGTGTCTGCAGTTTAGGGTTGGTAACCTCCTCCTACGAGCAGTACTTC. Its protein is CVCSLGLVTSSYEQYF.

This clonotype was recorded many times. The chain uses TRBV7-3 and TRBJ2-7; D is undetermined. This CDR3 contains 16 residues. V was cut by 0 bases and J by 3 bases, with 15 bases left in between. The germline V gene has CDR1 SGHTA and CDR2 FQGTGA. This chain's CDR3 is CASSLTLTARVYEQYF. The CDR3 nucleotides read TGTGCCAGCAGCTTAACGTTGACCGCCCGAGTCTACGAGCAGTACTTC.

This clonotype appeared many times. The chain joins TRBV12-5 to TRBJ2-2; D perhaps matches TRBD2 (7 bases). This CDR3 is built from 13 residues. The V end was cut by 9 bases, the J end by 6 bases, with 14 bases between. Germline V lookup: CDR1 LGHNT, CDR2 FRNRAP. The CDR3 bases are TGTGCTAGGAAACTCGGGGGGCCCGGGGAGCTGTTTTTT. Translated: CARKLGGPGELFF.

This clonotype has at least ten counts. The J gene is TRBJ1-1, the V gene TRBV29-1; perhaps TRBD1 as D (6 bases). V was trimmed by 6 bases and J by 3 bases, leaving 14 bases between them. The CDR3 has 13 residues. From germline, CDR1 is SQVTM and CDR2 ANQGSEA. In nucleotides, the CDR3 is TGCAGCGTCTCGTCAGGGGTTTACACTGAAGCTTTCTTT. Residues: CSVSSGVYTEAFF.

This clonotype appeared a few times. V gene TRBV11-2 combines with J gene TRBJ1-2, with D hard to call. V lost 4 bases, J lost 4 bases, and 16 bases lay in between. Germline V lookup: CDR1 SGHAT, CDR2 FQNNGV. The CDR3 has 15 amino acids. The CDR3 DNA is TGTGCCAGCAGCTCTGCCCCGGGTTCCTTCTATGGCTACACCTTC. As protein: CASSSAPGSFYGYTF.

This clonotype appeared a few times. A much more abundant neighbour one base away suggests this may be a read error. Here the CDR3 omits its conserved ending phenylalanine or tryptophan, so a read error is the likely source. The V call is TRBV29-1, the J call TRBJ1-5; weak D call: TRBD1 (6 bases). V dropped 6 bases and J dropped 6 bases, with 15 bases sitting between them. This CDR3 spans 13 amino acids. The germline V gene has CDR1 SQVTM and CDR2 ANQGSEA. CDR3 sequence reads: CSVTAGGGQPQHV. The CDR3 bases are TGCAGCGTGACAGCGGGGGGCGGTCAGCCCCAGCATGTT.

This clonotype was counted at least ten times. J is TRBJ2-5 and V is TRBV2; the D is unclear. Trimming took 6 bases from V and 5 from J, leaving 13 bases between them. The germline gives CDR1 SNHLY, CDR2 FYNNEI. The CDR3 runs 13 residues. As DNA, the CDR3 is TGTGCCAGCAGAAGGACCGAGAGGGAGACCCAGTACTTC. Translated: CASRRTERETQYF. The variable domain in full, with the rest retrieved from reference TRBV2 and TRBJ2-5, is EPEVTQTPSHQVTQMGQEVILRCVPISNHLYFYWYRQILGQKVEFLVSFYNNEISEKSEIFDDQFSVERPDGSNFTLKIRSTKLEDSAMYFCASRRTERETQYFGPGTRLLVL.

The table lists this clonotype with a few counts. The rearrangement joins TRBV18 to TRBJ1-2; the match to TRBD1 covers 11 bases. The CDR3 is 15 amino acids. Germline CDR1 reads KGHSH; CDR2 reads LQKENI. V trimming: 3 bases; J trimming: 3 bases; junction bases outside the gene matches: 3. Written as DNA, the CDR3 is TGTGCCAGCTCACCGCGGGACAGGGGGGACTATGGCTACACCTTC. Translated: CASSPRDRGDYGYTF.

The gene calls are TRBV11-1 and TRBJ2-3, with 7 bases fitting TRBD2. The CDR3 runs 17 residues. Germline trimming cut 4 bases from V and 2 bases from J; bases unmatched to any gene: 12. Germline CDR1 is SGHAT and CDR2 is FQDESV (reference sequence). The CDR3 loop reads CASSSVPGLIYTDTQYF. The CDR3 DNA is TGTGCCAGCAGCTCCGTTCCGGGACTAATATACACAGATACGCAGTATTTT.

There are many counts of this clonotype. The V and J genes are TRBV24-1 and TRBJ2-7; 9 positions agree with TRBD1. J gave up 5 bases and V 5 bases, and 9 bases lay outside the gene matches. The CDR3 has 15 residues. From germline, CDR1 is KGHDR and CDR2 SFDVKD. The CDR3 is CATSVTRDRDDEQYF. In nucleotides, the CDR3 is TGTGCCACCAGTGTTACACGGGACAGGGATGACGAGCAGTACTTC.

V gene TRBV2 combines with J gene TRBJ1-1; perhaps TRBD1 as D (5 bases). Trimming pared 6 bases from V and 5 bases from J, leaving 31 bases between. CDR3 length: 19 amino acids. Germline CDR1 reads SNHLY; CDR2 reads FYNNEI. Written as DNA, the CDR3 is TGTGCCAGCAGCGACCGGAGGAGGGATGGTAGTTCAAAGGGGACTGAAGCTTTCTTT. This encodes CASSDRRRDGSSKGTEAFF.

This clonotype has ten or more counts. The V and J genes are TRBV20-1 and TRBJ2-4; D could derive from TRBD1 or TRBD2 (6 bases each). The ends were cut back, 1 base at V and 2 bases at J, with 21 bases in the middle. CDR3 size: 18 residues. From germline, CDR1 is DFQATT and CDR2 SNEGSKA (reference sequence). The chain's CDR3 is CSARVGPRGPLPKNIQYF. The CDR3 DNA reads TGCAGTGCTAGAGTGGGTCCTCGGGGGCCCTTACCCAAAAACATTCAGTACTTC.

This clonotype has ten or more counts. The CDR3: CASSQDLRASGRVRETQYF. CDR3 sequence (DNA): TGTGCCAGCAGCCAAGATCTTAGGGCTAGCGGGAGAGTAAGGGAGACCCAGTACTTC. The rearrangement links TRBV4-2 to TRBJ2-5; 10 nucleotides align to TRBD2. CDR1 LGHNA and CDR2 YNFKEQ come from the germline V gene. Germline trimming cut 0 bases from V and 5 bases from J; bases unmatched to any gene: 15. The CDR3 spans 19 residues.

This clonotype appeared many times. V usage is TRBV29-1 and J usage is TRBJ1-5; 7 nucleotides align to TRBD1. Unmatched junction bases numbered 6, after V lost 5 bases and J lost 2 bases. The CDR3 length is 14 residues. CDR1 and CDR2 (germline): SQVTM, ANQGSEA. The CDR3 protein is CSVRTGEGNQPQHF. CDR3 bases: TGCAGCGTTCGAACAGGGGAAGGCAATCAGCCCCAGCATTTT.

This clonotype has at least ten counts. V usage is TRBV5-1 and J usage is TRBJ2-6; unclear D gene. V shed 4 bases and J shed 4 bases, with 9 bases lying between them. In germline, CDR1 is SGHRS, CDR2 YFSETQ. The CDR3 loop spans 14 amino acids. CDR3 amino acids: CASSRRLGANVLTF. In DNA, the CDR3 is TGCGCCAGCAGCCGACGTTTGGGGGCCAACGTCCTGACTTTC.

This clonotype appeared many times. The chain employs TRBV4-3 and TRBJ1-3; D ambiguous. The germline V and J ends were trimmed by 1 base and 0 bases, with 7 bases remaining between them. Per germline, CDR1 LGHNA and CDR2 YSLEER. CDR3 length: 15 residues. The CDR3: CASSQVGLSGNTIYF. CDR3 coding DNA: TGCGCCAGCAGCCAAGTCGGACTCTCTGGAAACACCATATATTTT.

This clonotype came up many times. CDR3 DNA: TGCAGTGCTAGGGCCGATGTCATGAGACGGGCTGAAGCTTTCTTT. Its protein is CSARADVMRRAEAFF. The J gene is TRBJ1-1, the V gene TRBV20-1, with D uncertain. Germline V gene lookup returns CDR1 DFQATT and CDR2 SNEGSKA (reference sequence). The length of the CDR3 is 15 residues. V dropped 3 bases and J dropped 6 bases, with 20 bases sitting between them.

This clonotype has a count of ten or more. CDR3 region: CAISGGGAQETQYF. The CDR3 DNA follows: TGTGCCATCAGTGGAGGGGGGGCCCAAGAGACCCAGTACTTC. This chain connects TRBV10-3 to TRBJ2-5; D perhaps matches TRBD2 (7 bases). V was trimmed by 4 bases and J by 1 base, leaving 10 bases between them. The CDR3 loop spans 14 amino acids. Germline V gene data show CDR1 as ENHRY and CDR2 as SYGVKD.

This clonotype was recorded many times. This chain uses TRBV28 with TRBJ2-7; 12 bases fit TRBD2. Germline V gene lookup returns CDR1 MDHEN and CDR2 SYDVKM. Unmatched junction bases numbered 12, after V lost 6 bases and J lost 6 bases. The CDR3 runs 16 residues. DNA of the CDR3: TGTGCCAGCAGCTCCGACAGACTAGCGGGAGTCCCCGAGCAGTACTTC. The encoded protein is CASSSDRLAGVPEQYF. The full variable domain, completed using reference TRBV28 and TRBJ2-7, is DVKVTQSSRYLVKRTGEKVFLECVQDMDHENMFWYRQDPGLGLRLIYFSYDVKMKEKGDIPEGYSVSREKKERFSLILESASTNQTSMYLCASSSDRLAGVPEQYFGPGTRLTVT.